This T cell receptor (beta chain) was recovered during a study of blood T cells in healthy people across ages. As for the study in general: With template switching, about one barcoded beta molecule was captured per two T cells.

This CDR3 spans 13 amino acids. V lost 6 bases and J 6 bases, leaving 13 bases between the germline ends. CDR1 and CDR2 from the germline V gene are MNHEY and SVGAGI. Study-wide points: TCR beta diversity per million T cells fell roughly linearly with age.

In each sample, at least 7 million PBMCs were isolated. A J-beta primer mix and a sample-barcoded 5' primer were used in a second PCR of roughly 6 to 12 cycles. Each CDR3 protein gets one entry after TCRdb re-called the 5' RACE reads with MiXCR. Among under 850,000 distinct CDR3 sequences listed, 35% to 40% were seen once. This clonotype was recorded a few times. Its cognate antigen is unknown. The chain employs TRBV6-5 and TRBJ2-3, with unresolved D. This TCR came from a man aged 18 to 29 in good health. Sequencing was done on a sample of blood. CDR3 amino acids: CASRTGQPDTQYF. The CDR3, as DNA: TGTGCCAGCAGGACCGGGCAGCCCGATACGCAGTATTTT.